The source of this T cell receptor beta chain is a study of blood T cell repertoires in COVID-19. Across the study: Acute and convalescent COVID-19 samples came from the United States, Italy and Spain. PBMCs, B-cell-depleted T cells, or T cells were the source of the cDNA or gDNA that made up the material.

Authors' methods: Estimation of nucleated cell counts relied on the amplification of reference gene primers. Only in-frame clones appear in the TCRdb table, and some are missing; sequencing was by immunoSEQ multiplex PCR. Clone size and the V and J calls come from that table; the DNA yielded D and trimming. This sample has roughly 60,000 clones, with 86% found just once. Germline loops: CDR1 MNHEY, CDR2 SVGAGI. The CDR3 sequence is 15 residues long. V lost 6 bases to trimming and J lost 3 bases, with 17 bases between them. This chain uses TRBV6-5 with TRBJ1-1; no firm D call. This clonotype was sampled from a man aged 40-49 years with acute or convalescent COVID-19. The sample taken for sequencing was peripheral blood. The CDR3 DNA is TGTGCCAGCAGCCGATCCGTGGGCCCATACACTGAAGCTTTCTTT. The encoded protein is CASSRSVGPYTEAFF.